These 21 T cell receptor beta chains share one sample of origin, sequenced in a study of blood T cells in healthy people across ages. A J-beta primer mix and a sample-barcoded 5' primer were used in a second PCR of roughly 6 to 12 cycles. TCRdb analysed the 5' RACE reads with MiXCR anew, one entry per CDR3 protein. The sample lists about 1 million distinct CDR3 sequences, 40% to 45% occurring once. Material: blood. The receptor set was obtained from a woman in her fifties or sixties in good health.

J is TRBJ2-4 and V is TRBV7-8, with D possibly matching TRBD2 (5 bases). The V end was cut by 3 bases, the J end by 13 bases, with 22 bases between. Germline CDR1 is SGHVS and CDR2 is FQNEAQ. This CDR3 is built from 15 residues. The CDR3 nucleotides read TGTGCCAGCAGCTTCCGTGACTACTCCTACAATGAGCAGTACTTC. Translating it yields CASSFRDYSYNEQYF.

This clonotype was picked up a small number of times. The chain links TRBV5-1 to TRBJ2-5; 9 nucleotides line up with TRBD2. The germline V gene encodes CDR1 SGHRS and CDR2 YFSETQ. This CDR3 comprises 15 residues. The V segment lost 2 bases and the J segment 11 bases; nucleotides outside the gene matches: 13. The CDR3 DNA sequence: TGCGCCAGCAGCTTACTAGCGGGCCCAAACAATGAGCAGTACTTC. Amino acids: CASSLLAGPNNEQYF.

The chain has TRBV7-9 and TRBJ2-1, with TRBD2 matching 9 bases. The V gene's germline CDR1 is SEHNR and CDR2 FQNEAQ (reference sequence). V lost 4 bases to trimming and J lost 9 bases; unmatched junction nucleotides: 10. The CDR3 is made up of 15 amino acids. The CDR3 loop is CASSSRGSGRLEQFF. CDR3 DNA: TGTGCCAGCAGCTCCAGGGGTAGCGGGAGACTTGAGCAGTTCTTC.

The chain joins TRBV29-1 to TRBJ2-1; the match to TRBD2 covers 8 bases. This CDR3 is 13 amino acids long. J gave up 8 bases and V 4 bases, and 7 bases lay outside the gene matches. The germline V gene encodes CDR1 SQVTM and CDR2 ANQGSEA. CDR3 coding DNA: TGCAGCGTTGCGAGCGGGAGTAAAGATGAGCAGTTCTTC. Residues: CSVASGSKDEQFF.

This clonotype was observed a few times. V is TRBV7-9 and J is TRBJ2-7; 7 bases agree with TRBD2. J gave up 5 bases and V 5 bases, and 9 bases lay outside the gene matches. The V gene's germline CDR1 is SEHNR and CDR2 FQNEAQ (reference sequence). The CDR3 runs to 14 residues. This chain's CDR3 is CASSTQAGFDEQYF. The CDR3 region has the DNA TGTGCCAGCAGCACCCAAGCGGGGTTCGACGAGCAGTACTTC. Full variable domain (outside the CDR3, taken from reference TRBV7-9 and TRBJ2-7): DTGVSQNPRHKITKRGQNVTFRCDPISEHNRLYWYRQTLGQGPEFLTYFQNEAQLEKSRLLSDRFSAERPKGSFSTLEIQRTEQGDSAMYLCASSTQAGFDEQYFGPGTRLTVT.

The rearrangement uses TRBV29-1 and TRBJ1-2; weak D call: TRBD1 (5 bases). The germline V gene has CDR1 SQVTM and CDR2 ANQGSEA. The CDR3 consists of 16 residues. Trimming pared 0 bases from V and 0 bases from J, leaving 14 bases between. The CDR3 is CSVEEGRAQTNYGYTF. CDR3 nucleotide sequence: TGCAGCGTTGAAGAAGGCAGGGCGCAGACTAACTATGGCTACACCTTC. The full variable domain, its missing parts supplied by reference TRBV29-1 and TRBJ1-2, is SAVISQKPSRDICQRGTSLTIQCQVDSQVTMMFWYRQQPGQSLTLIATANQGSEATYESGFVIDKFPISRPNLTFSTLTVSNMSPEDSSIYLCSVEEGRAQTNYGYTFGSGTRLTVV.

This clonotype came up a few times. CDR3: CSAREGQGVGYTF. The CDR3 nucleotides read TGCAGTGCTAGAGAGGGACAGGGGGTTGGCTACACCTTC. J is TRBJ1-2 and V is TRBV20-1; 11 positions agree with TRBD1. The CDR3 contains 13 residues. Unmatched junction bases numbered 1, after V lost 0 bases and J lost 7 bases. In germline, CDR1 is DFQATT, CDR2 SNEGSKA (reference sequence).

The genes are TRBV20-1 and TRBJ2-3; D possibly corresponds to TRBD2 (6 bases). The CDR3 loop spans 14 amino acids. Germline loops: CDR1 DFQATT, CDR2 SNEGSKA (reference sequence). The V end was cut by 6 bases, the J end by 0 bases, with 13 bases between. The CDR3 loop reads CSAAGTLSTDTQYF. The DNA of the CDR3 is TGCAGTGCCGCCGGGACTCTGAGCACAGATACGCAGTATTTT.

This chain links TRBV12-3 or TRBV12-4 with TRBJ2-1; D possibly corresponds to TRBD2 (5 bases). The CDR3 consists of 16 residues. The V end lost 2 bases, the J end lost 8 bases, and 19 bases lay between the germline ends. In nucleotides, the CDR3 is TGTGCCAGCAGTTTATCGCGGGCGCGTTCCTTGTATGAGCAGTTCTTC. It yields the protein CASSLSRARSLYEQFF.

This clonotype showed up just once. This chain connects TRBV2 to TRBJ2-3; 7 bases line up with TRBD1. Unmatched junction bases numbered 8, after V lost 8 bases and J lost 6 bases. The V gene's germline CDR1 is SNHLY and CDR2 FYNNEI. CDR3 size: 13 residues. In nucleotides, the CDR3 is TGTGCCAGCCGGAACAGGGGTTCGGATACGCAGTATTTT. Protein sequence: CASRNRGSDTQYF.

This clonotype has just a few counts. The rearrangement uses TRBV20-1 and TRBJ2-5; 7 bases fit TRBD1. The germline gives CDR1 DFQATT, CDR2 SNEGSKA (reference sequence). V lost 1 base and J lost 4; bases outside the gene matches: 3. CDR3 length equals 13 residues. CDR3 loop: CSARGQGPETQYF. The DNA for the CDR3 is TGCAGTGCTAGAGGACAGGGCCCAGAGACCCAGTACTTC.

CDR3: CSARDGIAGTTYEQYF. The DNA of the CDR3 is TGCAGTGCTAGAGATGGGATAGCGGGGACGACCTACGAGCAGTACTTC. The chain joins TRBV20-1 to TRBJ2-7; 8 bases match TRBD2. V was clipped by 0 bases and J by 2 bases; unmatched bases: 9. CDR1 DFQATT and CDR2 SNEGSKA come from the germline V gene (reference sequence). The CDR3 totals 16 residues.

The chain employs TRBV6-2 or TRBV6-3 and TRBJ2-5; D tentatively reads TRBD1 or TRBD2 (5 bases each). The CDR3 consists of 17 residues. Germline CDR1 is MNHEY and CDR2 is SVGEGT. With 5 bases removed from V and 2 bases from J, the gap between germline ends came to 21 bases. CDR3 protein: CASSHGARRNAQETQYF. The CDR3 DNA reads TGTGCCAGCAGTCACGGGGCCAGGAGAAACGCACAAGAGACCCAGTACTTC.

This chain links TRBV7-6 with TRBJ2-1; possibly TRBD1 or TRBD2 for D (5 bases each). The germline V gene encodes CDR1 SGHVS and CDR2 FNYEAQ. This CDR3 spans 15 amino acids. V lost 1 base to trimming and J lost 8 bases, with 15 bases between them. CDR3 region: CASSLEWDRPDEQFF. The CDR3 coding sequence is TGTGCCAGCAGCTTAGAGTGGGACCGGCCGGATGAGCAGTTCTTC.

Only one count was recorded for this clonotype. The chain recombines TRBV5-1 with TRBJ2-7, with D possibly being TRBD1 (6 bases). The length of the CDR3 is 14 residues. V lost 2 bases and J 6 bases, leaving 15 bases between the germline ends. Germline loops: CDR1 SGHRS, CDR2 YFSETQ. The CDR3 loop reads CASSFIQGSSEQYF. Here the CDR3 DNA reads TGCGCCAGCAGCTTCATTCAGGGGTCGTCCGAGCAGTACTTC.

There are a few counts of this clonotype. The V call is TRBV7-9, the J call TRBJ2-4; TRBD2 matches 7 bases. The end of the DNA is better explained by TRBJ2-7, so the J call may be wrong. The length of the CDR3 is 15 residues. CDR1 is SEHNR and CDR2 is FQNEAQ in the germline V gene (reference sequence). CDR3 nucleotides: TGTGCCAGCAGCTCACCCGGGAGGTTCTCCTACGAGCAGTACTTC. Translating it yields CASSSPGRFSYEQYF.

This rearrangement joins TRBV20-1 to TRBJ2-4; no clear D. The J call is uncertain, as TRBJ2-7 better fits the DNA end. Germline V gene data show CDR1 as DFQATT and CDR2 as SNEGSKA (reference sequence). The CDR3 consists of 11 residues. CDR3 residues: CSANLVYEQYF. The CDR3 DNA is TGCAGTGCAAACCTAGTCTACGAGCAGTACTTC.

The V call is TRBV30, the J call TRBJ1-6, with 8 bases fitting TRBD1. CDR1 is GTSNPN and CDR2 is SVGIG in the germline V gene (reference sequence). The CDR3 covers 15 residues. The V and J ends lost 0 bases and 9 bases, in that order; junction bases with no gene match: 7. CDR3 in DNA: TGTGCCTGGAGTGTCGGGACAGGCTGGGGTTCACCCCTCCACTTT. Amino acid sequence: CAWSVGTGWGSPLHF.

This clonotype came up a few times. The rearrangement links TRBV10-3 to TRBJ2-7; D is ambiguous. Germline CDR1 ENHRY, CDR2 SYGVKD. This CDR3 spans 13 amino acids. V lost 4 bases and J lost 2, with 9 bases in between. CDR3 in amino acids: CAISAADTYEQYF. In nucleotides, the CDR3 is TGTGCCATCAGTGCCGCGGATACCTACGAGCAGTACTTC.

The V gene is TRBV2, the J gene TRBJ2-7; no clear D gene. CDR3 size: 11 residues. Germline V gene lookup returns CDR1 SNHLY and CDR2 FYNNEI. The V gene lost 4 bases and the J gene lost 7 bases, with 8 bases spanning the gap. The CDR3 is CASSALWEQYF. DNA for the CDR3: TGTGCCAGCAGTGCGTTGTGGGAGCAGTACTTC.

The genes are TRBV12-3 or TRBV12-4 and TRBJ2-1, with TRBD2 matching over 10 bases. With 5 bases clipped from V and 6 bases from J, the junction kept 7 bases outside the gene matches. The CDR3 consists of 15 residues. CDR3 in DNA: TGTGCCAGCAGTCTGAGGACTAGCGGCCCCAATGAGCAGTTCTTC. It encodes CASSLRTSGPNEQFF.